The next 30 T cell receptor beta chains were all read from a single sample in a study of blood T cell repertoires in COVID-19. Assay used: immunoSEQ multiplex PCR; TCRdb lists only in-frame clones, some missing. The sample has around 370,000 clones, more than 75% seen once. The sequenced material came from peripheral blood. The receptor set was obtained from a woman younger than 30 who had recovered from COVID-19.

V and J are TRBV24-1 and TRBJ1-1; D perhaps matches TRBD1 (6 bases). The CDR3 covers 13 residues. Germline assignment: CDR1 KGHDR and CDR2 SFDVKD. V shed 10 bases and J shed 1 base, with 12 bases lying between them. The chain's CDR3 is CATRGGRNTEAFF. DNA for the CDR3: TGTGCCACGAGGGGGGGACGGAACACTGAAGCTTTCTTT.

The chain couples TRBV27 to TRBJ2-1, with 8 bases lining up with TRBD2. The trim removed 6 bases at V and 10 bases at J, leaving 11 bases unmatched. Germline CDR1 and CDR2: MNHEY and SMNVEV (reference sequence). The CDR3 runs to 14 residues. CDR3 nucleotides: TGTGCCAGCAGCATGAGCGGGAGCTTAAAGGAGCAGTTCTTC. Translated, it gives CASSMSGSLKEQFF.

The chain uses TRBV5-1 and TRBJ2-2; D is possibly TRBD2 (5 bases). V was trimmed by 0 bases and J by 3 bases, leaving 15 bases between them. CDR1 SGHRS and CDR2 YFSETQ come from the germline V gene. The CDR3 is 17 amino acids. This CDR3 is CASSLAIGVLDTGELFF. In DNA, the CDR3 is TGCGCCAGCAGCTTGGCCATCGGGGTTCTGGACACCGGGGAGCTGTTTTTT. The full variable domain, rest sourced from reference TRBV5-1 and TRBJ2-2, is KAGVTQTPRYLIKTRGQQVTLSCSPISGHRSVSWYQQTPGQGLQFLFEYFSETQRNKGNFPGRFSGRQFSNSRSEMNVSTLELGDSALYLCASSLAIGVLDTGELFFGEGSRLTVL.

The chain combines TRBV27 with TRBJ2-1, with TRBD1 matching over 7 bases. Germline loops: CDR1 MNHEY, CDR2 SMNVEV (reference sequence). The CDR3 has 16 residues. Trimming at V came to 5 bases and at J to 4 bases, leaving 11 bases not matched to a gene. This CDR3 reads CASSRRTGQPYNEQFF. In DNA form, the CDR3 reads TGTGCCAGCAGTCGACGGACAGGACAACCATACAATGAGCAGTTCTTC.

The chain carries TRBV5-1 and TRBJ2-2, with 7 bases that match TRBD1. The CDR3 spans 16 residues. Germline-derived CDR1 and CDR2 are SGHRS and YFSETQ. The trim removed 4 bases at V and 6 bases at J, leaving 12 bases unmatched. CDR3 sequence (DNA): TGCGCCAGCAGCCCCGGACGGGACAGTGGACCCGGGGAGCTGTTTTTT. It translates to CASSPGRDSGPGELFF.

The chain couples TRBV4-3 to TRBJ2-1, with TRBD2 identical over 7 bases. The CDR3 contains 19 residues. Germline assignment: CDR1 LGHNA and CDR2 YSLEER. The V gene end was trimmed by 0 bases and the J gene end by 0 bases; junction bases not matched to a gene: 11. The chain's CDR3 is CASSQDLAGAPNSYNEQFF. The CDR3 DNA sequence: TGCGCCAGCAGCCAAGATCTGGCGGGAGCCCCCAACTCCTACAATGAGCAGTTCTTC.

The genes are TRBV7-9 and TRBJ2-1; 8 positions agree with TRBD2. This CDR3 has 14 amino acids. Germline values: CDR1 SEHNR, CDR2 FQNEAQ (reference sequence). After removal of 3 bases from V and 5 bases from J, the junction contained 3 bases not matched to a gene. The CDR3 protein is CASSFTSGNNEQFF. DNA for the CDR3: TGTGCCAGCAGCTTTACTAGCGGAAACAATGAGCAGTTCTTC.

CDR3 nucleotides: TGTGCCAGCACCGAATTGGGACAGACCACAGATACGCAGTATTTT. As protein: CASTELGQTTDTQYF. The genes are TRBV9 and TRBJ2-3; 7 bases agree with TRBD1. Germline CDR1 reads SGDLS; CDR2 reads YYNGEE. After removal of 6 bases from V and 2 bases from J, the junction contained 9 bases not matched to a gene. The CDR3 has 15 residues.

The sample holds one count of this clone. J is TRBJ2-5 and V is TRBV7-2, with 7 bases identical to TRBD1. The CDR3 runs to 16 residues. The germline CDR1 and CDR2 sequences are SGHTA and FQGNSA. The ends lost 1 base at V and 3 bases at J; junction bases unmatched: 8. The CDR3 DNA is TGTGCCAGCAGCTTAGTTAGGGATACAGGGGAAGAGACCCAGTACTTC. Translation gives CASSLVRDTGEETQYF.

The V gene is TRBV6-6, the J gene TRBJ2-1; TRBD2 matches at 7 bases. The germline V gene encodes CDR1 MNHNY and CDR2 SVGAGI (reference sequence). Germline trimming cut 7 bases from V and 4 bases from J; bases unmatched to any gene: 4. The CDR3 totals 13 residues. In nucleotides, the CDR3 is TGTGCCAGCACGGGAGGCTATTACAATGAGCAGTTCTTC. It codes for CASTGGYYNEQFF.

V gene TRBV27 combines with J gene TRBJ2-7, with TRBD1 matching 7 bases. Unmatched junction bases numbered 12, after V lost 6 bases and J lost 4 bases. CDR3 length: 15 amino acids. Germline-derived CDR1 and CDR2 are MNHEY and SMNVEV (reference sequence). The CDR3 reads CASSQTGNRMYEQYV. The CDR3 nucleotides read TGTGCCAGCAGCCAGACAGGGAACCGTATGTACGAGCAGTACGTC.

The V and J genes are TRBV11-3 and TRBJ2-3, with 14 bases identical to TRBD2. The CDR3 spans 20 residues. CDR1 and CDR2 from the germline V gene are SGHNT and YENEEA. J was trimmed by 4 bases and V by 5 bases; bases with no gene match: 17. CDR3 DNA: TGTGCCAGCAGCCTTCCGACCCTGGGACTAGCGGGAGACGTTGCAGATACGCAGTATTTT. This sequence encodes CASSLPTLGLAGDVADTQYF.

This clone was seen only once. The J gene is TRBJ2-7, the V gene TRBV7-2, with 7 nucleotides matching TRBD1. Germline trimming cut 0 bases from V and 4 bases from J; bases unmatched to any gene: 3. CDR3 size: 14 residues. CDR1 and CDR2 from the germline V gene are SGHTA and FQGNSA. This CDR3 is CASSLAGTDYEQYV. Here the CDR3 DNA reads TGTGCCAGCAGCTTAGCCGGGACAGATTACGAGCAGTACGTC.

The CDR3 sequence is CASSYDRTSGYTF. The CDR3 DNA reads TGTGCCAGCAGCTATGACAGGACTAGCGGCTACACCTTC. The chain uses TRBV11-2 and TRBJ1-2; D is perhaps TRBD1 (6 bases). This CDR3 has 13 amino acids. With 4 bases removed from V and 8 bases from J, the gap between germline ends came to 14 bases. Germline V gene lookup returns CDR1 SGHAT and CDR2 FQNNGV.

The chain employs TRBV24-1 and TRBJ2-5; 12 bases line up with TRBD1. This CDR3 contains 13 residues. Germline CDR1 and CDR2: KGHDR and SFDVKD. V shed 9 bases, J shed 5 bases, and the junction held 3 bases outside the gene matches. The chain's CDR3 is CATRDRGRETQYF. The CDR3 coding sequence is TGTGCCACCCGGGACAGGGGGCGCGAGACCCAGTACTTC.

The chain combines TRBV11-3 with TRBJ1-2, with 9 bases that match TRBD1. The CDR3 covers 19 residues. The V gene's germline CDR1 is SGHNT and CDR2 YENEEA. V gave up 1 base and J gave up 0 bases; unmatched junction bases: 12. CDR3 region: CASSLGARTGDFPNYGYTF. The DNA of the CDR3 is TGTGCCAGCAGCTTAGGAGCTCGGACAGGGGATTTCCCTAACTATGGCTACACCTTC.

The chain carries TRBV10-1 and TRBJ2-7; TRBD2 agrees at 11 bases. The length of the CDR3 is 12 residues. CDR1 is WNHNN and CDR2 is SYGVQD in the germline V gene (reference sequence). The J segment lost 5 bases and the V segment lost 7 bases, leaving 1 base of the junction unmatched. The CDR3: CASTSGRHEQYV. DNA for the CDR3: TGCGCCAGCACTAGCGGGAGGCACGAGCAGTACGTC.

The CDR3 here is CASSSGRSNEQFF. In DNA, the CDR3 is TGTGCCAGCAGTAGCGGGAGGTCGAACGAGCAGTTCTTC. This chain uses TRBV6-5 with TRBJ2-1; 9 bases map to TRBD2. Looked up from germline, CDR1 is MNHEY and CDR2 is SVGAGI. This CDR3 spans 13 amino acids. The V and J ends lost 5 bases and 10 bases, in that order; junction bases with no gene match: 6.

Written as DNA, the CDR3 is TGTGCCAGCAGCTTAGAGCGGGGTGAAAAAACCTTCAATCAGCCCCAGCATTTT. This encodes CASSLERGEKTFNQPQHF. This rearrangement joins TRBV7-9 to TRBJ1-5, with D unresolved. Trimming cost V 1 base and J 3 bases, with 19 bases left between them. Germline V gene lookup returns CDR1 SEHNR and CDR2 FQNEAQ (reference sequence). This CDR3 is 18 amino acids long.

The chain employs TRBV10-1 and TRBJ2-1, with 10 bases aligning to TRBD2. This CDR3 is 16 amino acids long. Trimming took 8 bases from V and 6 from J; bases not matched to a gene: 13. The V gene's germline CDR1 is WNHNN and CDR2 SYGVQD (reference sequence). The DNA of the CDR3 is TGCGCCAGCGGACGTTCCCCAGCGGGAGGGCCCAATGAGCAGTTCTTC. Its translation: CASGRSPAGGPNEQFF.

The chain joins TRBV5-4 to TRBJ1-5; possible D gene TRBD1, 6 bases. CDR1 and CDR2 (germline): SGHNT, YYREEE (reference sequence). This CDR3 has 13 residues. V was clipped by 4 bases and J by 6 bases, with 11 bases between them. CDR3 bases: TGTGCCAGCAGCGACAACAGGGCTCAGCCCCAGCATTTT. Translated: CASSDNRAQPQHF.

This chain links TRBV6-5 with TRBJ2-7; 7 bases agree with TRBD2. The J segment lost 6 bases and the V segment lost 0 bases, leaving 2 bases of the junction unmatched. The CDR3 is made up of 13 amino acids. Germline-derived CDR1 and CDR2 are MNHEY and SVGAGI. DNA for the CDR3: TGTGCCAGCAGTTACTCGCGGGAGCTCGAGCAGTACGTC. It is translated as CASSYSRELEQYV.

The CDR3 loop is CASSMVTDRDVLTF. CDR3 in DNA: TGTGCCAGTAGTATGGTAACTGACAGGGACGTCCTGACTTTC. The rearrangement joins TRBV19 to TRBJ2-6, with TRBD1 matching 7 bases. Germline loops: CDR1 LNHDA, CDR2 SQIVND (reference sequence). CDR3 length equals 14 residues. After removal of 3 bases from V and 11 bases from J, the junction contained 7 bases not matched to a gene.

V gene TRBV19 combines with J gene TRBJ2-7; weak D call: TRBD1 (6 bases). V was clipped by 3 bases and J by 0 bases, with 9 bases between them. Germline values: CDR1 LNHDA, CDR2 SQIVND (reference sequence). The CDR3 has 14 residues. CDR3 protein: CASSIADSSYEQYV. CDR3 nucleotide sequence: TGTGCCAGTAGTATTGCGGACAGCTCCTACGAGCAGTACGTC.

This chain connects TRBV11-3 to TRBJ2-3; D gene uncertain. The CDR3 length is 14 residues. Deletions cut 5 bases from V and 1 base from J, with 10 bases between. Germline loops: CDR1 SGHNT, CDR2 YENEEA. The DNA of the CDR3 is TGTGCCAGCAGCCTCGGGTATGGCACAGATACGCAGTATTTT. Translating gives CASSLGYGTDTQYF.

The chain combines TRBV7-6 with TRBJ1-4, with 7 bases aligning to TRBD1. CDR1 and CDR2 from the germline V gene are SGHVS and FNYEAQ. The CDR3 has 16 amino acids. V lost 1 base and J lost 1; bases outside the gene matches: 3. The CDR3 is CASSLGTGQTNEKLFF. The CDR3 bases are TGTGCCAGCAGCTTAGGGACAGGACAAACTAATGAAAAACTGTTTTTT.

The chain combines TRBV19 with TRBJ2-3; TRBD2 might be the D (5 bases). The CDR3 runs to 16 residues. V was pared by 6 bases and J by 0 bases, with 16 bases between. From germline, CDR1 is LNHDA and CDR2 SQIVND (reference sequence). CDR3 region: CASSRRASSSTDTQYF. The DNA for the CDR3 is TGTGCCAGTAGCCGGCGGGCTAGCAGTAGCACAGATACGCAGTATTTT. The whole variable domain, filled in from reference TRBV19 and TRBJ2-3, reads DGGITQSPKYLFRKEGQNVTLSCEQNLNHDAMYWYRQDPGQGLRLIYYSQIVNDFQKGDIAEGYSVSREKKESFPLTVTSAQKNPTAFYLCASSRRASSSTDTQYFGPGTRLTVL.

The chain joins TRBV10-3 to TRBJ1-5; TRBD1 agrees at 7 bases. Looked up from germline, CDR1 is ENHRY and CDR2 is SYGVKD. V gave up 3 bases and J gave up 2 bases; unmatched junction bases: 4. The CDR3 has 15 amino acids. The DNA of the CDR3 is TGTGCCATCAGTGATCACGGACAGGGCAATCAGCCCCAGCATTTT. Protein: CAISDHGQGNQPQHF.

The rearrangement uses TRBV2 and TRBJ2-1; D is possibly TRBD2 (5 bases). This CDR3 spans 12 amino acids. Germline V gene sequence: CDR1 SNHLY, CDR2 FYNNEI. Trimming took 7 bases from V and 8 from J, leaving 12 bases between them. CDR3 in DNA: TGTGCCAGCACCGCGAGCGGCTATGAGCAGTTCTTC. This encodes CASTASGYEQFF.

The chain joins TRBV9 to TRBJ1-2, with unresolved D. The CDR3 length is 13 residues. Per germline, CDR1 SGDLS and CDR2 YYNGEE. V lost 5 bases and J 4 bases, leaving 12 bases between the germline ends. The CDR3 DNA is TGTGCCAGCAGTACAGACCTCTTCTATGGCTACACCTTC. Residues: CASSTDLFYGYTF. The full variable domain, its missing parts supplied by reference TRBV9 and TRBJ1-2, is DSGVTQTPKHLITATGQRVTLRCSPRSGDLSVYWYQQSLDQGLQFLIQYYNGEERAKGNILERFSAQQFPDLHSELNLSSLELGDSALYFCASSTDLFYGYTFGSGTRLTVV.